This T cell receptor beta chain is drawn from a study of blood T cell repertoires in COVID-19. The overall study: From the United States, Italy and Spain came samples of acute and convalescent COVID-19. T cells, B-cell-depleted T cells, or PBMCs provided the cDNA or gDNA that served as material.

Trimming at V came to 3 bases and at J to 7 bases, leaving 5 bases not matched to a gene. CDR1 and CDR2 from the germline V gene are MDHEN and SYDVKM. The CDR3 is made up of 13 amino acids. In the original workflow: Nucleated cell counts were estimated from reference gene primer amplification. The data were produced by immunoSEQ multiplex PCR, yet TCRdb's version contains in-frame clones alone and is incomplete. That table is the source of V, J and clone size, and D and trimming were worked out from the DNA. The sample includes 84,000 or so clones, 92% of them seen just once. V gene TRBV28 combines with J gene TRBJ1-1, with 7 bases identical to TRBD1. This clonotype was sampled from a woman in her sixties with active COVID-19. The sequencing input was peripheral blood. The CDR3 spells CASSLQGGYEAFF. CDR3 DNA: TGTGCCAGCAGTTTGCAGGGGGGCTATGAAGCTTTCTTT. Variable domain in full (rest from reference TRBV28 and TRBJ1-1): DVKVTQSSRYLVKRTGEKVFLECVQDMDHENMFWYRQDPGLGLRLIYFSYDVKMKEKGDIPEGYSVSREKKERFSLILESASTNQTSMYLCASSLQGGYEAFFGQGTRLTVV.